The 24 T cell receptor beta chains given below trace back to one sample, sequenced in a study of human T cells and chemical hapten exposure. Regarding time point: patch test 1, 2 weeks after DPC sensitization. Treatment: therapeutic diphenylcyclopropenone sensitization with weekly scalp DPC. TCRdb re-called the RACE reads through MiXCR, storing one row per CDR3 protein. The table includes 180,000 or so distinct CDR3 sequences, around 22% detected once. The specimen was whole blood, collected in connection with sensitization to the hapten diphenylcyclopropenone (DPC). These receptors were collected from a woman aged 45-59 years with alopecia areata. Some clones in this sample may be carry-over from other donors' samples.

The chain is built from TRBV29-1 and TRBJ1-4; D uncertain. V lost 4 bases to trimming and J lost 7 bases, with 13 bases between them. The CDR3 has 13 residues. Germline CDR1 SQVTM, CDR2 ANQGSEA. DNA for the CDR3: TGCAGCGTTGTTTTCCACCCGGGTGAAAAACTGTTTTTT. Its translation: CSVVFHPGEKLFF. The full variable domain, rest sourced from reference TRBV29-1 and TRBJ1-4, is SAVISQKPSRDICQRGTSLTIQCQVDSQVTMMFWYRQQPGQSLTLIATANQGSEATYESGFVIDKFPISRPNLTFSTLTVSNMSPEDSSIYLCSVVFHPGEKLFFGSGTQLSVL.

The rearrangement joins TRBV27 to TRBJ2-1, with TRBD2 matching over 8 bases. CDR3 length: 16 residues. CDR1 is MNHEY, CDR2 SMNVEV, per germline (reference sequence). Germline trimming cut 6 bases from V and 3 bases from J; bases unmatched to any gene: 10. The CDR3 DNA is TGTGCCAGCAGGCCCCTCAGGAGCGGGGGCTACAATGAGCAGTTCTTC. Translated, it gives CASRPLRSGGYNEQFF.

J is TRBJ2-7 and V is TRBV12-3 or TRBV12-4; D is perhaps TRBD1 (6 bases). CDR3 length: 13 residues. Between the trimmed V and J ends, which lost 6 bases and 9 bases, there was a span of 18 bases. For the CDR3, the DNA is TGTGCCAGCAGCTGGGGACACGCTGGGGGGCAGTACTTC. Encoded protein: CASSWGHAGGQYF.

This chain uses TRBV11-2 with TRBJ1-1, with 7 bases lining up with TRBD1. Germline CDR1 and CDR2: SGHAT and FQNNGV. CDR3 length: 15 amino acids. V shed 5 bases and J 5 bases; nucleotides not matched to a gene: 11. CDR3 nucleotides: TGTGCCAGCAGCGAGTTAGGGGGCTCCGGAACTGAAGCTTTCTTT. As protein: CASSELGGSGTEAFF.

This clonotype was counted between two and nine times. This rearrangement joins TRBV7-9 to TRBJ2-1; weak D call: TRBD1 (5 bases). The CDR3 loop spans 16 amino acids. V was cut by 1 base and J by 2 bases, with 12 bases left in between. Germline V CDR1 and CDR2: SEHNR, FQNEAQ (reference sequence). In DNA, the CDR3 is TGTGCCAGCAGCTTAGGCCGCAGGGATCCCTACAATGAGCAGTTCTTC. Its translation: CASSLGRRDPYNEQFF.

The chain is built from TRBV2 and TRBJ2-7; D may correspond to TRBD1 or TRBD2 (6 bases each). CDR3 length equals 12 residues. CDR1 is SNHLY, CDR2 FYNNEI, per germline. Trimming stripped 7 bases from V and 3 bases from J, with 10 bases between. CDR3 amino acids: CASKGGIYEQYF. The CDR3 bases are TGTGCCAGCAAGGGGGGCATCTACGAGCAGTACTTC.

The rearrangement joins TRBV29-1 to TRBJ2-3, with a possible D match to TRBD1 (5 bases). Germline assignment: CDR1 SQVTM and CDR2 ANQGSEA. This CDR3 is built from 14 residues. V was trimmed by 3 bases and J by 3 bases, leaving 13 bases between them. The CDR3 loop reads CSVESPAGTDTQYF. In DNA form, the CDR3 reads TGCAGCGTTGAGAGCCCGGCAGGGACAGATACGCAGTATTTT.

This clonotype has ten or more counts. The chain joins TRBV29-1 to TRBJ1-5; no reliable D call. Germline V gene sequence: CDR1 SQVTM, CDR2 ANQGSEA. The CDR3 contains 11 residues. V gave up 5 bases and J gave up 11 bases, with 13 bases separating them. CDR3 bases: TGCAGCGTTTTTTGGAAAGGGTCCCAGCATTTT. Translating it yields CSVFWKGSQHF.

The genes are TRBV30 and TRBJ2-1, with 7 bases that match TRBD2. V gave up 0 bases and J gave up 5 bases; unmatched junction bases: 4. CDR3 length: 14 residues. Germline CDR1 reads GTSNPN; CDR2 reads SVGIG (reference sequence). CDR3 in DNA: TGTGCCTGGAGTGTAGGGCTAGCGGACAATGAGCAGTTCTTC. Translation gives CAWSVGLADNEQFF.

The V gene is TRBV29-1, the J gene TRBJ2-7, with unresolved D. CDR1 and CDR2 from the germline V gene are SQVTM and ANQGSEA. Trimming pared 4 bases from V and 1 base from J, leaving 8 bases between. CDR3 size: 12 residues. Here the CDR3 DNA reads TGCAGCGTTGGAAGCAGATCCTACGAGCAGTACTTC. Amino acid sequence: CSVGSRSYEQYF.

The chain combines TRBV7-9 with TRBJ2-1; D possibly corresponds to TRBD1 (6 bases). Germline V lookup: CDR1 SEHNR, CDR2 FQNEAQ (reference sequence). V gave up 3 bases and J gave up 5 bases, with 14 bases separating them. This CDR3 has 15 amino acids. CDR3 loop: CASSFRTAKNNEQFF. The CDR3 region has the DNA TGTGCCAGCAGCTTTAGGACAGCAAAGAACAATGAGCAGTTCTTC.

The rearrangement joins TRBV19 to TRBJ2-3; D not certain. V was trimmed by 5 bases and J by 1 base, leaving 13 bases between them. The CDR3 has 15 residues. The germline V gene has CDR1 LNHDA and CDR2 SQIVND (reference sequence). DNA for the CDR3: TGTGCCAGTAGTTCAAGGGCCCCGCGCACAGATACGCAGTATTTT. It encodes CASSSRAPRTDTQYF.

The rearrangement links TRBV29-1 to TRBJ2-7, with D maybe TRBD1 (5 bases). The CDR3 covers 13 residues. The germline V gene encodes CDR1 SQVTM and CDR2 ANQGSEA. V shed 6 bases and J shed 1 base, with 13 bases lying between them. The CDR3 here is CSVARGLSYEQYF. The CDR3 DNA sequence: TGCAGCGTCGCAAGGGGTTTATCCTACGAGCAGTACTTC.

The V and J genes are TRBV9 and TRBJ2-7; 7 bases map to TRBD2. CDR1 and CDR2 from the germline V gene are SGDLS and YYNGEE. V was pared by 3 bases and J by 2 bases, with 11 bases of the junction left unmatched. CDR3 length equals 16 residues. CDR3 DNA sequence: TGTGCCAGCAGCGAAAAAATGGGGGGGTTACCCTACGAGCAGTACTTC. Protein product: CASSEKMGGLPYEQYF.

V is TRBV10-3 and J is TRBJ1-1, with D tentatively TRBD1 (5 bases). The germline CDR1 and CDR2 sequences are ENHRY and SYGVKD. V shed 11 bases and J shed 2 bases, with 18 bases lying between them. This CDR3 has 14 amino acids. The CDR3 spells CAAGRGRGNTEAFF. DNA for the CDR3: TGTGCCGCCGGGCGGGGGAGGGGAAACACTGAAGCTTTCTTT.

The chain carries TRBV7-6 and TRBJ2-7; D tentatively fits TRBD1 or TRBD2 (5 bases each). V shed 3 bases and J shed 4 bases, with 13 bases lying between them. The CDR3 is made up of 14 amino acids. The germline gives CDR1 SGHVS, CDR2 FNYEAQ. As DNA, the CDR3 is TGTGCCAGCAGCTTGTTGGGGGATAGGTACGAGCAGTACTTC. It is translated as CASSLLGDRYEQYF.

J is TRBJ2-7 and V is TRBV15; D remains ambiguous. Germline CDR1 is LNHNV and CDR2 is YYDKDF (reference sequence). The CDR3 is made up of 15 amino acids. The V gene lost 4 bases and the J gene lost 7 bases, with 20 bases spanning the gap. The CDR3, as DNA: TGTGCCACCAGCAATCGTATAGGTTCTTGGTCGGAGCAGTACTTC. Encoded protein: CATSNRIGSWSEQYF. The variable domain in full, completed from reference TRBV15 and TRBJ2-7, reads DAMVIQNPRYQVTQFGKPVTLSCSQTLNHNVMYWYQQKSSQAPKLLFHYYDKDFNNEADTPDNFQSRRPNTSFCFLDIRSPGLGDTAMYLCATSNRIGSWSEQYFGPGTRLTVT.

The rearrangement uses TRBV20-1 and TRBJ1-2, with TRBD1 as a possible D gene (6 bases). The V end lost 6 bases, the J end lost 4 bases, and 15 bases lay between the germline ends. Germline V gene sequence: CDR1 DFQATT, CDR2 SNEGSKA (reference sequence). This CDR3 region has 13 residues. The CDR3 DNA follows: TGCAGTGCAAAAACGGACAGTGTCTATGGCTACACCTTC. Translated: CSAKTDSVYGYTF.

This clonotype was counted between two and nine times. This chain connects TRBV6-5 to TRBJ1-2, with D possibly matching TRBD1 (6 bases). Germline lookup yields CDR1 MNHEY and CDR2 SVGAGI. The length of the CDR3 is 15 residues. V was pared by 6 bases and J by 3 bases, with 17 bases between. The CDR3 bases are TGTGCCAGCAGCACACTAAGGGGGAGCTACTATGGCTACACCTTC. Protein sequence: CASSTLRGSYYGYTF.

This clonotype was found a few times. The CDR3 nucleotides read TGTGCCAGCAGCTTATTGGGGGGGCGGACACAGAAACGCACAGATACGCAGTATTTT. Protein sequence: CASSLLGGRTQKRTDTQYF. The chain recombines TRBV7-3 with TRBJ2-3; TRBD2 is a possible D gene (7 bases). The CDR3 totals 19 residues. V lost 2 bases and J 1 base, leaving 22 bases between the germline ends. Per the germline V gene, CDR1 is SGHTA and CDR2 is FQGTGA.

The table lists this clonotype with a few counts. V gene TRBV12-3 or TRBV12-4 combines with J gene TRBJ1-4; D is possibly TRBD1 (6 bases). V gave up 7 bases and J gave up 4 bases, with 13 bases separating them. This CDR3 is 14 amino acids long. For the CDR3, the DNA is TGTGCCAGCAAACTCGGGGGCCGTAATGAAAAACTGTTTTTT. It translates to CASKLGGRNEKLFF.

Many counts were recorded for this clonotype. The chain couples TRBV10-1 to TRBJ1-1, with D hard to call. V lost 4 bases and J 0 bases, leaving 6 bases between the germline ends. The CDR3 totals 13 residues. Germline V gene data show CDR1 as WNHNN and CDR2 as SYGVQD (reference sequence). CDR3 in DNA: TGCGCCAGCAGTGGAACACTGAACACTGAAGCTTTCTTT. Amino acid sequence: CASSGTLNTEAFF.

The V and J genes are TRBV20-1 and TRBJ2-2; 15 nucleotides agree with TRBD2. Germline values: CDR1 DFQATT, CDR2 SNEGSKA (reference sequence). V trimming: 3 bases; J trimming: 4 bases; junction bases outside the gene matches: 12. This CDR3 spans 19 amino acids. CDR3 in DNA: TGCAGTGCTAGGGACCTCCGGACTAGCGGGAGGGCGCTCACCGGGGAGCTGTTTTTT. Protein: CSARDLRTSGRALTGELFF.

The chain is built from TRBV5-4 and TRBJ2-5; D remains unclear. Germline loops: CDR1 SGHNT, CDR2 YYREEE (reference sequence). The CDR3 contains 13 residues. V gave up 4 bases and J gave up 0 bases, with 7 bases separating them. The CDR3 DNA reads TGTGCCAGCAGCGGGCGGTACCAAGAGACCCAGTACTTC. Its protein product is CASSGRYQETQYF. The full variable domain, completed using reference TRBV5-4 and TRBJ2-5, is ETGVTQSPTHLIKTRGQQVTLRCSSQSGHNTVSWYQQALGQGPQFIFQYYREEENGRGNFPPRFSGLQFPNYSSELNVNALELDDSALYLCASSGRYQETQYFGPGTRLLVL.